This T cell receptor beta chain is drawn from a study of cytomegalovirus exposure and HLA in healthy donors. In the PCR, 60 Vbeta and 13 Jbeta primers were used. The protocol was immunoSEQ multiplex PCR, while the TCRdb copy is restricted to in-frame clones and leaves out a portion. The table lists about 120,000 clones, 75% to 90% of them singletons, with over 0.2% in the top ten. Input material: PBMCs. This TCR derives from a man aged 50-59 years in good health and CMV-seronegative.

CDR3 DNA sequence: TGCGCCAGCAGGTCTGTATACAGGGGGAGGCGTGCCACTGAAGCTTTCTTT. Translated: CASRSVYRGRRATEAFF. The gene calls are TRBV5-1 and TRBJ1-1, with 8 bases fitting TRBD1. CDR3 length equals 17 residues. CDR1 is SGHRS and CDR2 is YFSETQ in the germline V gene. Unmatched junction bases numbered 16, after V lost 5 bases and J lost 4 bases. Filled out from reference TRBV5-1 and TRBJ1-1, the complete variable domain reads KAGVTQTPRYLIKTRGQQVTLSCSPISGHRSVSWYQQTPGQGLQFLFEYFSETQRNKGNFPGRFSGRQFSNSRSEMNVSTLELGDSALYLCASRSVYRGRRATEAFFGQGTRLTVV.